This T cell receptor (beta chain) was identified during a study of Graves' ophthalmopathy and Graves' hyperthyroidism. RNA transcripts were the source from which TCR beta CDR3 regions were amplified. RT-PCR with HTBI primers came first, then second-round multiplex PCR. TCRdb re-derived calls from the multiplex PCR reads in MiXCR, one entry per CDR3 protein. The sample contains about 620,000 distinct CDR3 sequences, 20% to 25% of which appear only once. As diagnostic evidence, clinical symptoms, serum thyroxine, TRAb, thyroid ultrasound and orbital computed tomography were relied upon. Germline lookup yields CDR1 MRHNA and CDR2 SNTAGT. V gave up 5 bases and J gave up 1 base, with 14 bases separating them. The CDR3 loop spans 16 amino acids.

Sequencing used peripheral blood. The clonotype was recovered from a woman aged 18-29 years with stable Graves' hyperthyroidism. Some clones in this sample may be carry-over from other donors' samples. The V gene is TRBV6-4, the J gene TRBJ2-2; tentatively, D is TRBD2 (5 bases). In nucleotides, the CDR3 is TGTGCCAGCAGTAACCGACGGGGAGTGAACACCGGGGAGCTGTTTTTT. Amino acids: CASSNRRGVNTGELFF.